Presented here are 17 T cell receptor beta chains from one specimen sequenced in a study of cytomegalovirus exposure and HLA in healthy donors. The PCR made use of 60 Vbeta and 13 Jbeta primers. Clones were sequenced by immunoSEQ multiplex PCR, and TCRdb holds only the in-frame ones, with some missing. The table has more than 100,000 clones, roughly three quarters seen once. Sequencing input: PBMCs. These TCRs come from a man aged 45 to 65 in good health and CMV-seropositive.

The V and J genes are TRBV6-1 and TRBJ2-3, with TRBD1 as a possible D gene (5 bases). The CDR3 contains 13 residues. The germline V gene encodes CDR1 MNHNS and CDR2 SASEGT. Trimming removed 8 bases at V and 5 bases at J, with 14 bases between. The CDR3 coding sequence is TGTGCCAGCGGGGCCGACCTCGGAGATACGCAGTATTTT. As protein: CASGADLGDTQYF.

This rearrangement joins TRBV5-4 to TRBJ2-1; 15 nucleotides agree with TRBD2. J was trimmed by 5 bases and V by 4 bases; bases with no gene match: 4. CDR1 and CDR2 from the germline V gene are SGHNT and YYREEE (reference sequence). The CDR3 contains 16 residues. CDR3 sequence: CASSRGLAGGNNEQFF. The CDR3 region has the DNA TGTGCCAGCAGCCGGGGACTAGCGGGAGGAAACAATGAGCAGTTCTTC.

With regard to this clone: Other DNA sequences in this specimen translate into the identical CDR3. The chain couples TRBV12-2 to TRBJ1-5; no DNA check was done on the table's D call, TRBD1. TRBV12-2 is flagged as a pseudogene. This CDR3 spans 19 amino acids. In DNA form, the CDR3 reads TGTGCAAGTCGCTTCACGTACAGGGGCCGGACCTATGGCAATCAGCCCCAGCATTTT. Amino acids: CASRFTYRGRTYGNQPQHF.

The genes are TRBV6-1 and TRBJ2-2, with 10 bases lining up with TRBD2. Per the germline V gene, CDR1 is MNHNS and CDR2 is SASEGT. The CDR3 runs to 15 residues. The junction had 7 bases not matched to a gene; V was cut back by 6 bases and J by 6 bases. CDR3 loop: CASSLAGVLPGELFF. The CDR3 DNA sequence: TGTGCCAGCAGCCTAGCGGGAGTCCTGCCCGGGGAGCTGTTTTTT.

The J gene is TRBJ2-1, the V gene TRBV7-9, with 9 positions matching TRBD1. Germline CDR1 and CDR2: SEHNR and FQNEAQ (reference sequence). Unmatched junction bases numbered 8, after V lost 5 bases and J lost 6 bases. The CDR3 runs to 15 residues. In nucleotides, the CDR3 is TGTGCCAGCAGCAGCACAGGGGGCGCTTTCAATGAGCAGTTCTTC. It encodes CASSSTGGAFNEQFF.

This clone showed up just once. V usage is TRBV5-4 and J usage is TRBJ2-7, with a possible D match to TRBD1 (5 bases). This CDR3 spans 13 amino acids. Germline V gene data show CDR1 as SGHNT and CDR2 as YYREEE (reference sequence). The ends were cut back, 0 bases at V and 3 bases at J, with 7 bases in the middle. CDR3: CASSLGGYYEQYF. CDR3 nucleotides: TGTGCCAGCAGCTTGGGGGGCTACTACGAGCAGTACTTC.

V and J are TRBV7-6 and TRBJ2-7; perhaps TRBD2 as D (7 bases). Germline V gene sequence: CDR1 SGHVS, CDR2 FNYEAQ. Trimming stripped 5 bases from V and 0 bases from J, with 11 bases between. This CDR3 has 14 residues. CDR3 residues: CASSGGDNSYEQYF. For the CDR3, the DNA is TGTGCCAGCAGCGGGGGGGACAACTCCTACGAGCAGTACTTC.

This chain links TRBV5-1 with TRBJ2-5, with 8 bases matching TRBD1. The CDR3 is 13 amino acids. Germline V gene sequence: CDR1 SGHRS, CDR2 YFSETQ. V lost 3 bases, J lost 4 bases, and 2 bases stayed unmatched. The CDR3 sequence: CASSYGQGETQYF. The DNA for the CDR3 is TGCGCCAGCAGCTACGGACAGGGAGAGACCCAGTACTTC.

This chain uses TRBV7-3 with TRBJ2-1; TRBD1 might be the D (5 bases). The CDR3 is 14 residues long. Germline values: CDR1 SGHTA, CDR2 FQGTGA. V gave up 3 bases and J gave up 2 bases, with 8 bases separating them. CDR3 in DNA: TGTGCCAGCAGCTTGGACACCACCTACAATGAGCAGTTCTTC. Residues: CASSLDTTYNEQFF.

The chain joins TRBV28 to TRBJ2-7; possible D gene TRBD2, 6 bases. The CDR3 is made up of 15 amino acids. Trimming shortened V by 6 bases and J by 4 bases, and 19 bases separated the two germline ends. CDR1 is MDHEN, CDR2 SYDVKM, per germline. The CDR3 bases are TGTGCCAGCAGCCTCGACCGGGACTCCAATTACGAGCAGTACTTC. This codes for CASSLDRDSNYEQYF.

A remark on this clone: Other nucleotide sequences from this sample produce the same CDR3. This chain connects TRBV5-1 to TRBJ1-1; 8 bases match TRBD1. V shed 3 bases, J shed 4 bases, and the junction held 5 bases outside the gene matches. This CDR3 spans 14 amino acids. The germline V gene encodes CDR1 SGHRS and CDR2 YFSETQ. Here the CDR3 reads CASSSITGGTEAFF. Here the CDR3 DNA reads TGCGCCAGCAGCTCCATCACAGGGGGCACTGAAGCTTTCTTT. The full variable domain, in which reference TRBV5-1 and TRBJ1-1 provide the parts outside the CDR3, is KAGVTQTPRYLIKTRGQQVTLSCSPISGHRSVSWYQQTPGQGLQFLFEYFSETQRNKGNFPGRFSGRQFSNSRSEMNVSTLELGDSALYLCASSSITGGTEAFFGQGTRLTVV.

V usage is TRBV4-1 and J usage is TRBJ2-6; 12 nucleotides agree with TRBD2. The length of the CDR3 is 20 residues. Germline CDR1 MGHRA, CDR2 YSYEKL. The V gene end was trimmed by 3 bases and the J gene end by 0 bases; junction bases not matched to a gene: 9. The CDR3 loop reads CASSQRGLAGFSSGANVLTF. As DNA, the CDR3 is TGCGCCAGCAGCCAGAGGGGACTAGCGGGTTTCAGCTCTGGGGCCAACGTCCTGACTTTC.

This chain uses TRBV5-4 with TRBJ1-2, with D possibly matching TRBD1 (5 bases). There are 14 residues in the CDR3. Germline CDR1 and CDR2: SGHNT and YYREEE (reference sequence). The germline V and J ends were trimmed by 3 bases and 3 bases, with 12 bases remaining between them. As DNA, the CDR3 is TGTGCCAGCAGCTCCCCGACAGTCCACTATGGCTACACCTTC. Protein product: CASSSPTVHYGYTF.

The chain joins TRBV18 to TRBJ2-5, with 7 bases that match TRBD1. Germline V CDR1 and CDR2: KGHSH, LQKENI. The CDR3 is 14 residues long. J gave up 0 bases and V 7 bases, and 5 bases lay outside the gene matches. The CDR3: CASCRDRNQETQYF. The CDR3 region has the DNA TGTGCCAGCTGCAGGGACAGAAACCAAGAGACCCAGTACTTC.

The CDR3 is CASSHATGANYGYTF. The CDR3 DNA is TGTGCCAGCAGCCACGCGACAGGAGCTAACTATGGCTACACCTTC. J is TRBJ1-2 and V is TRBV6-1, with D possibly matching TRBD1 (6 bases). This CDR3 has 15 amino acids. The V end was cut by 6 bases, the J end by 0 bases, with 14 bases between. The germline V gene encodes CDR1 MNHNS and CDR2 SASEGT.

The gene calls are TRBV5-1 and TRBJ2-7; 8 bases align to TRBD1. Trimming cost V 2 bases and J 3 bases; bases outside gene matches: 1. The CDR3 length is 13 residues. CDR1 and CDR2 (germline): SGHRS, YFSETQ. CDR3 bases: TGCGCCAGCAGCTTACAGGGGGGCTACGAGCAGTACTTC. Translated, it gives CASSLQGGYEQYF.

The gene calls are TRBV5-1 and TRBJ1-1; D may be TRBD1 (6 bases). The CDR3 extends over 12 amino acids. V lost 3 bases and J lost 7, with 10 bases in between. From germline, CDR1 is SGHRS and CDR2 YFSETQ. CDR3 in amino acids: CASSSRDNEAFF. For the CDR3, the DNA is TGCGCCAGCAGCTCCCGGGACAATGAAGCTTTCTTT.